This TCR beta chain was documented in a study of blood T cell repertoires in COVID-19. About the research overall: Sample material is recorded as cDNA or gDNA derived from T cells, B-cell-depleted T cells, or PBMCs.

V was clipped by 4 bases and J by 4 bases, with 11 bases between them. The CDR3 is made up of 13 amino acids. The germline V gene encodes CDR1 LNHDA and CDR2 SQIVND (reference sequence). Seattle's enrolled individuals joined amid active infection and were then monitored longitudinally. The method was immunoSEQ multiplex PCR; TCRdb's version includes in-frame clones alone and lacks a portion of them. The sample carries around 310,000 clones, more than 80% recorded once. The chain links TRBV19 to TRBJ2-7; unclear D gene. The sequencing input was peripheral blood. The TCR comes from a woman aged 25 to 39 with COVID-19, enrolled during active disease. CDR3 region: CASSRYGVYEQYF. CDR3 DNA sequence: TGTGCCAGTAGTAGATACGGAGTTTACGAGCAGTACTTC.